The sequence of this TCR beta chain was determined in a study of shared clonotypes between healthy human individuals. Germline V gives CDR1 SGHRS, CDR2 YFSETQ. The CDR3 has 14 residues. V was pared by 1 base and J by 4 bases, with 11 bases between. Genomic DNA belonging to each subset was distributed in equal measure over several immunoSEQ plates. About 30,000 T cell genomes, or around 0.2 ug DNA, went into the sorted-subset replicate PCRs. As originally analysed: ImmunoSEQ output held junction-only sequences without quality scores, so filtering differed. Sequencing was performed with immunoSEQ multiplex PCR; in TCRdb, only in-frame clones are kept and a portion is missing. The V and J calls and clone size come from that table; D and trimming were worked out from the DNA. The table shows roughly 2 million clones, with under 97% occurring only once. The donors were all Caucasian adults (living in Nashville, Tennessee).

The genes are TRBV5-1 and TRBJ1-1; no clear D gene. Material: naive CD4+ T cells sorted from blood. The subset was: CD45RA+ positively selected. The sequence was collected from a man in his late teens or twenties in good health. CDR3 sequence reads: CASSLLGLVTEAFF. The DNA for the CDR3 is TGCGCCAGCAGCTTGTTAGGGTTGGTCACTGAAGCTTTCTTT.